This TCR beta chain originates from a study of T-cell reconstitution after alpha-beta-depleted transplantation in children (dated by TCRdb to 2015 to 2016). With respect to the entire study: Using TCR repertoire profiling, the study quantitatively followed how T-cell immune reconstitution unfolded in children after TCRalphabeta/CD19-depleted allogeneic hematopoietic cell transplantation.

Libraries came from PCR. Instrument on record: Illumina HiSeq 2500. TCR libraries were prepared with molecular barcoding, using unique molecular identifiers to normalize TCRbeta repertoire quantification. TCRdb applied fastp at Q25 and MiXCR to the public reads, then kept only in-frame beta chains. Rows with a matching CDR3 protein are joined into one entry that keeps the most common DNA and genes. In all, the sample holds roughly 500,000 distinct CDR3 sequences, and around a third of those were seen once. Approximately 2.3% of the sample rests with the top ten. This clonotype was seen more than once but under ten times. The antigen it binds to is not known. No base quality information exists; no much larger clone differs at one position. The CDR3 covers 15 residues, taking in both the cysteine and the phenylalanine. Of all the DNA, just the CDR3 is kept, 45 bases in frame from base 1. At the junction V is shortened by 0 bases and J by 4 bases; bases outside the gene matches: 6. As encoded in the germline V gene (reference sequence), CDR1 is DFQATT while CDR2 is SNEGSKA.

The receptor was derived from a human donor who donated a stem cell graft to a child with aplastic anemia. The sample consisted of PBMCs from the stem cell graft donor, taken from the stem cell graft. This chain joins TRBV20-1 to TRBJ2-7; TRBD2 fits 10 bases in the junction. The sequenced DNA is TGCAGTGCTAGAGATGTAGCGGGAGGCTCGTACGAGCAGTACTTC. This yields the protein CSARDVAGGSYEQYF.